This T cell receptor (beta chain) comes out of a study of technical replicates of blood from a few donors. The repertoire was sequenced with immunoSEQ multiplex PCR; TCRdb's copy has only in-frame clones and lacks some. The profile shows roughly 71,000 clones, over 95% of them singletons. With V trimmed by 3 bases and J by 6 bases, 10 bases remained unmatched. The germline V gene has CDR1 MNHNS and CDR2 SASEGT. The CDR3 contains 17 residues. The TCR was taken from a human donor in good health. The chain has TRBV6-1 and TRBJ1-5; TRBD1 agrees at 11 bases. The sample comprised T cells isolated from PBMCs. The CDR3 spells CASSEVDRGLGVQPQHF. In DNA form, the CDR3 reads TGTGCCAGCAGTGAGGTGGACAGGGGGCTCGGGGTTCAGCCCCAGCATTTT.